These 30 T cell receptor beta chains were sequenced from one sample in a study of CD8 T cells in Susac syndrome. Random hexamers were used to reverse transcribe an amount of roughly 0.45 to 1 ug RNA. In TCRdb, the immunoSEQ multiplex PCR reads were re-called with MiXCR into one record per CDR3 protein. The sample records hundreds of thousands of distinct CDR3 sequences, about 94% being singletons. The sequencing sample was made of CD4+ T cells from PBMCs. The receptors originated from a human donor with Susac syndrome.

The V call is TRBV20-1, the J call TRBJ1-6; 7 nucleotides line up with TRBD1. The CDR3 is 14 residues long. V was pared by 3 bases and J by 7 bases, with 6 bases of the junction left unmatched. Germline V gene sequence: CDR1 DFQATT, CDR2 SNEGSKA (reference sequence). CDR3 residues: CSASPGTANSPLHF. The CDR3, as DNA: TGCAGTGCTAGTCCTGGGACAGCGAATTCACCCCTCCACTTT.

This clonotype was observed a single time. The rearrangement joins TRBV4-3 to TRBJ1-2; D ambiguous. Germline V gene lookup returns CDR1 LGHNA and CDR2 YSLEER. Deletions cut 2 bases from V and 8 bases from J, with 15 bases between. This CDR3 spans 14 amino acids. The DNA for the CDR3 is TGCGCCAGCAGCCAAATAGGAGCCTCCGGCGGCTACACCTTC. Protein sequence: CASSQIGASGGYTF.

This chain connects TRBV20-1 to TRBJ2-3; the D is unclear. The CDR3 has 15 residues. Germline CDR1 is DFQATT and CDR2 is SNEGSKA (reference sequence). V gave up 6 bases and J gave up 4 bases, with 20 bases separating them. The CDR3 DNA follows: TGCAGTGCCGCAGGCGTTTCAGGACGCCCAGATACGCAGTATTTT. Translating it yields CSAAGVSGRPDTQYF.

The V gene is TRBV20-1, the J gene TRBJ2-1; TRBD1 aligns across 10 bases. Germline-derived CDR1 and CDR2 are DFQATT and SNEGSKA (reference sequence). The V gene end was trimmed by 2 bases and the J gene end by 7 bases; junction bases not matched to a gene: 11. The CDR3 sequence is 16 residues long. The CDR3 loop reads CSARSRRDRGVNEQFF. CDR3 sequence (DNA): TGCAGTGCTAGATCACGCCGGGACAGGGGAGTGAATGAGCAGTTCTTC.

The chain joins TRBV20-1 to TRBJ2-1; D is possibly TRBD2 (6 bases). The CDR3 runs to 14 residues. The V gene lost 4 bases and the J gene lost 2 bases, with 12 bases spanning the gap. Germline V CDR1 and CDR2: DFQATT, SNEGSKA (reference sequence). The CDR3 reads CSAKVPGAYNEQFF. Here the CDR3 DNA reads TGCAGTGCTAAGGTACCGGGAGCCTACAATGAGCAGTTCTTC.

This sequence joins TRBV30 and TRBJ2-4; 10 bases line up with TRBD1. The ends lost 1 base at V and 3 bases at J; junction bases unmatched: 9. CDR1 and CDR2 (germline): GTSNPN, SVGIG (reference sequence). The CDR3 spans 17 residues. The CDR3 sequence: CAWSGGTGDGVKNIQYF. The CDR3, as DNA: TGTGCCTGGAGTGGGGGGACAGGGGATGGCGTCAAAAACATTCAGTACTTC.

This clonotype was detected only once. The chain has TRBV12-3 or TRBV12-4 and TRBJ2-1; TRBD2 agrees at 11 bases. CDR3 length: 14 residues. V lost 5 bases to trimming and J lost 8 bases; unmatched junction nucleotides: 5. The chain's CDR3 is CASSTSGGSHEQFF. CDR3 bases: TGTGCCAGCAGTACTAGCGGGGGCTCCCATGAGCAGTTCTTC.

This chain links TRBV9 with TRBJ2-1, with TRBD2 identical over 8 bases. Per the germline V gene, CDR1 is SGDLS and CDR2 is YYNGEE. The CDR3 is made up of 16 amino acids. Trimming removed 3 bases from V and 0 bases from J; junction bases left unmatched: 5. CDR3 amino acids: CASSARAGASYNEQFF. The CDR3, as DNA: TGTGCCAGCAGCGCCCGAGCGGGGGCCTCCTACAATGAGCAGTTCTTC.

V and J are TRBV15 and TRBJ1-5; D not resolved. The CDR3 has 14 residues. The V end lost 5 bases, the J end lost 5 bases, and 13 bases lay between the germline ends. Looked up from germline, CDR1 is LNHNV and CDR2 is YYDKDF (reference sequence). The CDR3 DNA is TGTGCCACCAGCTCGAAAGTCCGGGATCAGCCCCAGCATTTT. Translated, it gives CATSSKVRDQPQHF.

This clonotype was counted only a few times. The chain links TRBV4-1 to TRBJ2-7; D uncertain. Trimming left V 4 bases short and J 11 bases short, with 6 bases between. CDR3 length: 9 residues. Germline V gene sequence: CDR1 MGHRA, CDR2 YSYEKL. CDR3 bases: TGCGCCAGCAGCCCTGAAGAGTACTTC. It encodes CASSPEEYF.

The J gene is TRBJ2-7, the V gene TRBV5-6; D is ambiguous. V was shortened by 4 bases and J by 6 bases, with 20 bases between the two germline ends. Germline CDR1 is SGHDT and CDR2 is YYEEEE. The CDR3 spans 15 residues. CDR3 protein: CASSAETSAVSEQYF. The DNA of the CDR3 is TGTGCCAGCAGCGCTGAGACGTCGGCTGTTAGCGAGCAGTACTTC.

J is TRBJ1-1 and V is TRBV7-2; a weak D match, TRBD1 (5 bases). The CDR3 has 16 residues. Per the germline V gene, CDR1 is SGHTA and CDR2 is FQGNSA. Trimming took 1 base from V and 4 from J, leaving 16 bases between them. The CDR3 region is CASSLDSVGTGTEAFF. CDR3 nucleotides: TGTGCCAGCAGCTTAGATTCGGTAGGGACTGGCACTGAAGCTTTCTTT.

The chain carries TRBV5-1 and TRBJ1-1; the D is unclear. In germline, CDR1 is SGHRS, CDR2 YFSETQ. This CDR3 is 14 amino acids long. Trimming took off 9 bases at V and 1 base at J, with 16 bases between the two ends. This CDR3 reads CATSGEGSNTEAFF. The DNA of the CDR3 is TGCGCCACCTCTGGAGAGGGTTCGAACACTGAAGCTTTCTTT. The whole variable domain, remainder taken from reference TRBV5-1 and TRBJ1-1, is KAGVTQTPRYLIKTRGQQVTLSCSPISGHRSVSWYQQTPGQGLQFLFEYFSETQRNKGNFPGRFSGRQFSNSRSEMNVSTLELGDSALYLCATSGEGSNTEAFFGQGTRLTVV.

This chain links TRBV3-1 with TRBJ1-4; D possibly corresponds to TRBD1 (5 bases). Per the germline V gene, CDR1 is LGHDT and CDR2 is YNNKEL (reference sequence). The length of the CDR3 is 12 residues. V was pared by 2 bases and J by 8 bases, with 6 bases between. CDR3 nucleotide sequence: TGTGCCAGCAGCCAAAGGGGAGAAAAACTGTTTTTT. Protein product: CASSQRGEKLFF.

The rearrangement uses TRBV12-3 or TRBV12-4 and TRBJ1-2; maybe TRBD1 (5 bases). With 5 bases removed from V and 8 bases from J, the gap between germline ends came to 21 bases. The length of the CDR3 is 15 residues. The CDR3 is CASSPGDGIEKGYTF. Written as DNA, the CDR3 is TGTGCCAGCAGTCCGGGGGACGGAATTGAGAAGGGCTACACCTTC.

The chain joins TRBV19 to TRBJ2-3; tentatively, D is TRBD1 or TRBD2 (5 bases each). Trimming left V 7 bases short and J 2 bases short, with 16 bases between. Per the germline V gene, CDR1 is LNHDA and CDR2 is SQIVND (reference sequence). This CDR3 has 15 amino acids. CDR3 in DNA: TGTGCCAGTACGCCGGGTGGGGGAAACACAGATACGCAGTATTTT. It yields the protein CASTPGGGNTDTQYF.

The rearrangement uses TRBV27 and TRBJ2-5, with D unresolved. Germline V gives CDR1 MNHEY, CDR2 SMNVEV (reference sequence). V shed 3 bases and J shed 2 bases, with 7 bases lying between them. The length of the CDR3 is 13 residues. As DNA, the CDR3 is TGTGCCAGCAGTTTCGGCCGGCAAGAGACCCAGTACTTC. This encodes CASSFGRQETQYF.

J is TRBJ2-2 and V is TRBV7-2; no reliable D call. The CDR3 covers 14 residues. The germline V and J ends were trimmed by 5 bases and 3 bases, with 10 bases remaining between them. Germline lookup yields CDR1 SGHTA and CDR2 FQGNSA. DNA of the CDR3: TGTGCCAGCAGCCCCAAATTCGACACCGGGGAGCTGTTTTTT. This encodes CASSPKFDTGELFF.

This clonotype was found once. The V gene is TRBV3-1, the J gene TRBJ1-1; a weak D match, TRBD1 (5 bases). V lost 0 bases and J lost 3, with 11 bases in between. Germline V gene data show CDR1 as LGHDT and CDR2 as YNNKEL (reference sequence). The CDR3 sequence is 15 residues long. The CDR3 protein is CASSQDPGGDTEAFF. The CDR3 nucleotides are TGTGCCAGCAGCCAAGATCCCGGAGGGGACACTGAAGCTTTCTTT.

The chain is built from TRBV20-1 and TRBJ1-1; D gene ambiguous. Germline lookup yields CDR1 DFQATT and CDR2 SNEGSKA (reference sequence). This CDR3 contains 13 residues. V was pared by 2 bases and J by 1 base, with 8 bases between. CDR3 coding DNA: TGCAGTGCTAGAAGCGCACCGAACACTGAAGCTTTCTTT. It yields the protein CSARSAPNTEAFF.

The gene calls are TRBV29-1 and TRBJ1-2; D is uncertain. V lost 2 bases, J lost 3 bases, and 4 bases lay in between. The CDR3 spans 11 residues. CDR1 and CDR2 (germline): SQVTM, ANQGSEA. DNA of the CDR3: TGCAGCGTTGAACAAGACTATGGCTACACCTTC. Translated, it gives CSVEQDYGYTF.

This chain connects TRBV2 to TRBJ2-7; TRBD1 aligns across 10 bases. Germline V gene lookup returns CDR1 SNHLY and CDR2 FYNNEI. V dropped 8 bases and J dropped 3; count of bases not matched to a gene: 7. This CDR3 region has 14 residues. The CDR3 nucleotides are TGTGCCAGCGGGGACAGGGGTGGGTTCTACGAGCAGTACTTC. This gives the protein CASGDRGGFYEQYF.

V is TRBV30 and J is TRBJ1-1, with D uncertain. V shed 8 bases and J shed 1 base, with 17 bases lying between them. CDR1 is GTSNPN, CDR2 SVGIG, per germline (reference sequence). This CDR3 comprises 14 residues. The CDR3 spells CAARGWPTNTEAFF. The CDR3 coding sequence is TGTGCCGCCCGGGGTTGGCCGACGAACACTGAAGCTTTCTTT. The full variable domain, completed using reference TRBV30 and TRBJ1-1, is SQTIHQWPATLVQPVGSPLSLECTVEGTSNPNLYWYRQAAGRGLQLLFYSVGIGQISSEVPQNLSASRPQDRQFILSSKKLLLSDSGFYLCAARGWPTNTEAFFGQGTRLTVV.

The rearrangement uses TRBV4-3 and TRBJ1-1, with D possibly being TRBD1 (6 bases). V lost 5 bases and J 3 bases, leaving 16 bases between the germline ends. From germline, CDR1 is LGHNA and CDR2 YSLEER. The CDR3 totals 15 residues. The CDR3 DNA sequence: TGCGCCAGCAGCGAAGGGTCAGGGGAGGACACTGAAGCTTTCTTT. Translated, it gives CASSEGSGEDTEAFF.

The CDR3 nucleotides read TGTGCCTGGAGTGTATCACTTTTAGCAGGGGGTAGGAATGAAGCTTTCTTT. This gives the protein CAWSVSLLAGGRNEAFF. The chain uses TRBV30 and TRBJ1-1; 7 nucleotides line up with TRBD1. The CDR3 covers 17 residues. J gave up 7 bases and V 0 bases, and 17 bases lay outside the gene matches. The germline CDR1 and CDR2 sequences are GTSNPN and SVGIG (reference sequence).

The chain is built from TRBV7-2 and TRBJ1-1; possible D gene TRBD1, 5 bases. Germline CDR1 is SGHTA and CDR2 is FQGNSA. V shed 3 bases and J shed 0 bases, with 8 bases lying between them. This CDR3 has 14 residues. In DNA, the CDR3 is TGTGCCAGCAGCTTGGGACCGGTGAACACTGAAGCTTTCTTT. Translation: CASSLGPVNTEAFF.

The chain employs TRBV3-1 and TRBJ2-1; no reliable D call. Deletions cut 1 base from V and 5 bases from J, with 9 bases between. This CDR3 region has 14 residues. In germline, CDR1 is LGHDT, CDR2 YNNKEL (reference sequence). The CDR3 DNA sequence: TGTGCCAGCAGCCAAGGCCTAACGAACAATGAGCAGTTCTTC. Translating gives CASSQGLTNNEQFF.

V and J are TRBV6-2 or TRBV6-3 and TRBJ2-7, with 11 positions matching TRBD2. This CDR3 has 13 residues. Germline-derived CDR1 and CDR2 are MNHEY and SVGEGT. J was trimmed by 6 bases and V by 6 bases; bases with no gene match: 4. The CDR3 loop is CASRPTSGGEQYF. The CDR3 coding sequence is TGTGCCAGCAGACCTACTAGCGGGGGCGAGCAGTACTTC.

CDR3 sequence: CASSVQLAGLDEQFF. The DNA of the CDR3 is TGTGCCAGCAGCGTACAACTAGCGGGGTTGGATGAGCAGTTCTTC. The genes are TRBV9 and TRBJ2-1; 10 nucleotides line up with TRBD2. CDR3 length: 15 amino acids. V trimming: 1 base; J trimming: 8 bases; junction bases outside the gene matches: 6. CDR1 is SGDLS and CDR2 is YYNGEE in the germline V gene.

The chain recombines TRBV4-1 with TRBJ1-2; 8 bases align to TRBD1. There are 16 residues in the CDR3. CDR1 and CDR2 from the germline V gene are MGHRA and YSYEKL. The V and J ends lost 1 base and 5 bases, in that order; junction bases with no gene match: 9. The CDR3 reads CASSQGPGTGLYGYTF. In nucleotides, the CDR3 is TGCGCCAGCAGCCAAGGCCCCGGGACAGGCCTGTATGGCTACACCTTC.